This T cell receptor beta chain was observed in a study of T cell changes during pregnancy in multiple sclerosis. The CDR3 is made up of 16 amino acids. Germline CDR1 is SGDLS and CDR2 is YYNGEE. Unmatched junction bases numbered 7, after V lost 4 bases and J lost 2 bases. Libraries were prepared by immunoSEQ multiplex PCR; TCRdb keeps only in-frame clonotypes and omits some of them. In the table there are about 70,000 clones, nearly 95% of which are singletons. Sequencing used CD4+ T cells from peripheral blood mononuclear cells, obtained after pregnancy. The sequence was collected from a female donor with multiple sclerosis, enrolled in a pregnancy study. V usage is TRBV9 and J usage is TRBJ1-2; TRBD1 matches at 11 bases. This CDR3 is CASSKGQGGTNYGYTF. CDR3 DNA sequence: TGTGCCAGCAGCAAGGGACAGGGGGGTACCAACTATGGCTACACCTTC.